The clone carrying this TCR beta chain has only a few counts. This specimen comes from a study of blood T cell repertoires in COVID-19. The data were produced by immunoSEQ multiplex PCR, yet TCRdb's version contains in-frame clones alone and is incomplete. The data hold 200,000 to 250,000 clones, with roughly 90% observed a single time. The V end lost 4 bases, the J end lost 3 bases, and 10 bases lay between the germline ends. Germline loops: CDR1 MNHNS, CDR2 SASEGT. The CDR3 runs to 13 residues. Cohort placement rested on clinical history that participants reported themselves. Source material: PBMCs or T cells enriched from blood (not recorded which). The gene calls are TRBV6-1 and TRBJ2-7, with D possibly TRBD2 on 5 matching bases. This clonotype was obtained from a woman aged 50 to 60 in a cohort exposed to, infected with or recovered from COVID-19 (not recorded which). The CDR3 coding sequence is TGTGCCAGCAGTGCAGCGGACTTCTACGAGCAGTACTTC. Protein product: CASSAADFYEQYF.